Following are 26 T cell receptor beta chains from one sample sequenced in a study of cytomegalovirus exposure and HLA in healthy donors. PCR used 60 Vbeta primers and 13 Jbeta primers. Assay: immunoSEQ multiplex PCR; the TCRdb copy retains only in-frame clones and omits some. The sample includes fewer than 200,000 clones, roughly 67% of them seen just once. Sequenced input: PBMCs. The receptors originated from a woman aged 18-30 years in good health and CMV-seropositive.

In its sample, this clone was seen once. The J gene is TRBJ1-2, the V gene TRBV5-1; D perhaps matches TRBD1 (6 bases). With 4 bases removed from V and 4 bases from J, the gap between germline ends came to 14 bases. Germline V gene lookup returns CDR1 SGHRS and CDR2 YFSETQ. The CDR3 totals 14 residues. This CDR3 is CASSQVSGVYGYTF. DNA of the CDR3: TGCGCCAGCAGCCAAGTTTCAGGGGTCTATGGCTACACCTTC.

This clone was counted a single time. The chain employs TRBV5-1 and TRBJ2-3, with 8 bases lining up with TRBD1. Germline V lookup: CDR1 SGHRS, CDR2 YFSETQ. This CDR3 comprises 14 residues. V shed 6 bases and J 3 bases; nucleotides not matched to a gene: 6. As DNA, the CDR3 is TGCGCCAGCACGGAGACAGGGGAAACAGATACGCAGTATTTT. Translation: CASTETGETDTQYF. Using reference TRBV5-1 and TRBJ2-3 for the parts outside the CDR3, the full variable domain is KAGVTQTPRYLIKTRGQQVTLSCSPISGHRSVSWYQQTPGQGLQFLFEYFSETQRNKGNFPGRFSGRQFSNSRSEMNVSTLELGDSALYLCASTETGETDTQYFGPGTRLTVL.

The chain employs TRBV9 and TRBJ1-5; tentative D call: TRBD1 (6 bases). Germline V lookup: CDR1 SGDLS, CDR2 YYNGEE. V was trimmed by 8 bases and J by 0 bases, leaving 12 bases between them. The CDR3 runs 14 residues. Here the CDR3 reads CASADSNSNQPQHF. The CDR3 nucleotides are TGTGCCAGTGCGGACAGCAATAGCAATCAGCCCCAGCATTTT. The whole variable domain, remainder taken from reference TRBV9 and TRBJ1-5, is DSGVTQTPKHLITATGQRVTLRCSPRSGDLSVYWYQQSLDQGLQFLIQYYNGEERAKGNILERFSAQQFPDLHSELNLSSLELGDSALYFCASADSNSNQPQHFGDGTRLSIL.

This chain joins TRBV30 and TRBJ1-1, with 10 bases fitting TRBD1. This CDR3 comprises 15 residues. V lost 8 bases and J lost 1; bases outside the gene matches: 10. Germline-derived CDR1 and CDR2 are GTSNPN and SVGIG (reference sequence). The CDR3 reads CAGRGQGQWNTEAFF. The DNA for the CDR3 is TGTGCCGGACGGGGACAGGGGCAATGGAACACTGAAGCTTTCTTT.

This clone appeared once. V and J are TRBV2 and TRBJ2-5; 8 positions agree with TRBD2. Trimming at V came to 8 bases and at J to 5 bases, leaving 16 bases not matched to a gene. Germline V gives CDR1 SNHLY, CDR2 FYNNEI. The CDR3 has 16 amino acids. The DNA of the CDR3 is TGTGCCAGCGCGGGAAGGACTGCTCGGGAGGGGGAGACCCAGTACTTC. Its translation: CASAGRTAREGETQYF. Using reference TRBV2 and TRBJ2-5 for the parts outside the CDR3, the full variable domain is EPEVTQTPSHQVTQMGQEVILRCVPISNHLYFYWYRQILGQKVEFLVSFYNNEISEKSEIFDDQFSVERPDGSNFTLKIRSTKLEDSAMYFCASAGRTAREGETQYFGPGTRLLVL.

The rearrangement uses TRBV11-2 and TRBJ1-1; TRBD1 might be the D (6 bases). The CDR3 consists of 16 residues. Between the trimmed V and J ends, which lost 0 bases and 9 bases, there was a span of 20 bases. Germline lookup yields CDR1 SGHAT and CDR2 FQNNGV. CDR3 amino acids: CASSLDGVIGGRKAFF. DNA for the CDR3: TGTGCCAGCAGCTTAGACGGGGTGATAGGGGGACGGAAAGCTTTCTTT.

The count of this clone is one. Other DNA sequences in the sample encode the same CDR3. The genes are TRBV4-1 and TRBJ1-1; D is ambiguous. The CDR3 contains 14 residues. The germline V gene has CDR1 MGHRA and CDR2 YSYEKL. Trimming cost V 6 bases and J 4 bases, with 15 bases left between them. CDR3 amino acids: CASSRQTASTEAFF. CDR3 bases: TGCGCCAGCAGTCGACAAACGGCCAGCACTGAAGCTTTCTTT.

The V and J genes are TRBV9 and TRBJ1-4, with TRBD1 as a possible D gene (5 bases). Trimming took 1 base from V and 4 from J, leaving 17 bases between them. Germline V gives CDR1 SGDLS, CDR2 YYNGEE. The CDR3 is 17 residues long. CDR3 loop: CASSVSFGGPVNEKLFF. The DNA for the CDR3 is TGTGCCAGCAGCGTAAGTTTCGGGGGACCGGTTAATGAAAAACTGTTTTTT. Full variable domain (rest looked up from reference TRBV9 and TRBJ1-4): DSGVTQTPKHLITATGQRVTLRCSPRSGDLSVYWYQQSLDQGLQFLIQYYNGEERAKGNILERFSAQQFPDLHSELNLSSLELGDSALYFCASSVSFGGPVNEKLFFGSGTQLSVL.

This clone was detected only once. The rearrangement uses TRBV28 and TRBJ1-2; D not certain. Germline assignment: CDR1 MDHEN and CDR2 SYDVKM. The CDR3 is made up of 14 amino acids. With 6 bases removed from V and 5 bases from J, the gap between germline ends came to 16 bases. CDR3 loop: CASRPTGNNYGYTF. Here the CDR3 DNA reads TGTGCCAGCAGGCCCACCGGGAACAATTATGGCTACACCTTC.

The CDR3: CASSPVSTDTQYF. DNA for the CDR3: TGTGCCAGCAGCCCAGTCAGCACAGATACGCAGTATTTT. The gene calls are TRBV7-2 and TRBJ2-3, with D unresolved. Germline V lookup: CDR1 SGHTA, CDR2 FQGNSA. V was trimmed by 5 bases and J by 0 bases, leaving 6 bases between them. CDR3 size: 13 residues.

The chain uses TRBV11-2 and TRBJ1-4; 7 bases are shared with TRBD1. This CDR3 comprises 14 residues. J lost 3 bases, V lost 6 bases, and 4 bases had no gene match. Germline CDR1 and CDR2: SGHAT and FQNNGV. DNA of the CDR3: TGTGCCAGCAGGGAGGACAGGTCTAATGAAAAACTGTTTTTT. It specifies CASREDRSNEKLFF.

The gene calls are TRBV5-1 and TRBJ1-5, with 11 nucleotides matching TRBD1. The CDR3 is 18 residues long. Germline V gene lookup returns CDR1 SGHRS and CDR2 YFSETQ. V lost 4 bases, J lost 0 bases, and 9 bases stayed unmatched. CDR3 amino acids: CASSPGQGGQYSNQPQHF. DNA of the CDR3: TGCGCCAGCAGCCCGGGACAGGGGGGTCAGTATAGCAATCAGCCCCAGCATTTT.

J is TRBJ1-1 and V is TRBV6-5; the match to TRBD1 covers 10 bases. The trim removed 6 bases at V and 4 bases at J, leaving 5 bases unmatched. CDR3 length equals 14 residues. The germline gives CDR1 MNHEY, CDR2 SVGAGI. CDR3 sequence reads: CASSSGTGVTEAFF. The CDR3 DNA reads TGTGCCAGCAGCTCCGGGACAGGGGTCACTGAAGCTTTCTTT.

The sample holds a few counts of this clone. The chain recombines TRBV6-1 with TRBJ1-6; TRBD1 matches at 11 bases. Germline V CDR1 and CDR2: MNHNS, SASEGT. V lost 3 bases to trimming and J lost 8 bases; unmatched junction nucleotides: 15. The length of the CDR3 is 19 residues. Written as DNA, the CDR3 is TGTGCCAGCAGTGACCCGGGACAGGGGGGGTCTGTACTGGATTCACCCCTCCACTTT. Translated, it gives CASSDPGQGGSVLDSPLHF.

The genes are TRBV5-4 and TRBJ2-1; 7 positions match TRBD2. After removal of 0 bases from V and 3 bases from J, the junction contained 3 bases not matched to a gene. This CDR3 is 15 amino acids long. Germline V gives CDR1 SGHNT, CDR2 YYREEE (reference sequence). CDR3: CASSLALADYNEQFF. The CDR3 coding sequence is TGTGCCAGCAGCTTGGCCCTAGCGGACTACAATGAGCAGTTCTTC.

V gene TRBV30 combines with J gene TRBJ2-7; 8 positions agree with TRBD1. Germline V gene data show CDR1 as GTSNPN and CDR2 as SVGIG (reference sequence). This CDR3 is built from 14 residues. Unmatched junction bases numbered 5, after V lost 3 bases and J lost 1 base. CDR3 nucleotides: TGTGCCTGGAGGGGGGACAGGCGATCCTACGAGCAGTACTTC. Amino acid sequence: CAWRGDRRSYEQYF.

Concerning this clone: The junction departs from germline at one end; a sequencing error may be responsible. The chain's CDR3 is CASSVAGERETQYF. CDR3 DNA sequence: TGTGCCAGCAGCGTAGCAGGGGAACGAGAGACCCAGTACTTC. The chain employs TRBV7-2 and TRBJ2-5, with TRBD1 as a possible D gene (6 bases). CDR3 length: 14 amino acids. Germline assignment: CDR1 SGHTA and CDR2 FQGNSA.

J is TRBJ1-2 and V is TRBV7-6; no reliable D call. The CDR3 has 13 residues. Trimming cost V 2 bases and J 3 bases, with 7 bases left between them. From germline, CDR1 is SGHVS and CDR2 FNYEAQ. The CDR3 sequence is CASSLLQDYGYTF. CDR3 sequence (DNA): TGTGCCAGCAGCTTACTCCAGGACTATGGCTACACCTTC.

CDR3 residues: CARSAGKEAFF. CDR3 DNA sequence: TGTGCCAGAAGCGCCGGGAAAGAAGCTTTCTTT. The rearrangement uses TRBV5-3 and TRBJ1-1; D is unclear. TRBV5-3 falls under the ORF class, with uncertain function. The CDR3 consists of 11 residues. The V and J ends lost 4 bases and 8 bases respectively, with 9 bases between them.

The CDR3: CASSSRQGATPDSPLHF. The CDR3 region has the DNA TGTGCCAGCAGCTCCCGACAGGGGGCGACCCCGGATTCACCCCTCCACTTT. V gene TRBV9 combines with J gene TRBJ1-6, with 10 bases fitting TRBD1. The length of the CDR3 is 17 residues. The V gene's germline CDR1 is SGDLS and CDR2 YYNGEE. Trimming cost V 4 bases and J 8 bases; bases outside gene matches: 12.

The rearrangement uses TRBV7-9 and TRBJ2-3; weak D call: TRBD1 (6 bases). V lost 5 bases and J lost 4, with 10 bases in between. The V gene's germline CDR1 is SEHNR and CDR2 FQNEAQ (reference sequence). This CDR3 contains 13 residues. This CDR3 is CASSSAGADTQYF. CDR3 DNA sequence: TGTGCCAGCAGCAGCGCAGGGGCAGATACGCAGTATTTT.

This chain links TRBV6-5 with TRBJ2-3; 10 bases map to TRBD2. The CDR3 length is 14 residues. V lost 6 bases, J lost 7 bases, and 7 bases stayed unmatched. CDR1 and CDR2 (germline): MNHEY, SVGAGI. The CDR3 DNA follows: TGTGCCAGCAGCCAAGCGGGGGGGCAAAATACGCAGTATTTT. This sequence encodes CASSQAGGQNTQYF.

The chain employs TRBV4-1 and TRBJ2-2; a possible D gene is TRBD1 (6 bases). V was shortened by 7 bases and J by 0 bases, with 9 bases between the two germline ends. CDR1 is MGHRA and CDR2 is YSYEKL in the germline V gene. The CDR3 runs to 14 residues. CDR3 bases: TGCGCCAGCACAGGGGAGTCGAACACCGGGGAGCTGTTTTTT. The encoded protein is CASTGESNTGELFF.

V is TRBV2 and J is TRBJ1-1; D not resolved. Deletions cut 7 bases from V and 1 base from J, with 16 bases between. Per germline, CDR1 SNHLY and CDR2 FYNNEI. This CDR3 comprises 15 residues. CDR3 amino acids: CASKNSYNENTEAFF. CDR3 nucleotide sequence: TGTGCCAGCAAAAACAGTTACAACGAGAACACTGAAGCTTTCTTT.

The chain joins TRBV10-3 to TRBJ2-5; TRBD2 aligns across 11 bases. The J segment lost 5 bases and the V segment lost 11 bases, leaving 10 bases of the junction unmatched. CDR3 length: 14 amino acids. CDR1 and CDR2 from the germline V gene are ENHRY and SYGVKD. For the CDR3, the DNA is TGTGCCGGTAGCGGGGGGGTCGACCCCGAGACCCAGTACTTC. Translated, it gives CAGSGGVDPETQYF.

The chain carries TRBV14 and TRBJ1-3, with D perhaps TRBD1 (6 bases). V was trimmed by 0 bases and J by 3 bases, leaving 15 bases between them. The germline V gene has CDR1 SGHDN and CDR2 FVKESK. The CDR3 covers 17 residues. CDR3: CASSQDIGQIGGNTIYF. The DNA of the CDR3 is TGTGCCAGCAGCCAAGATATAGGACAGATAGGTGGAAACACCATATATTTT.